Reported below is one T cell receptor beta chain. Its antigen remains unknown. Germline-derived CDR1 and CDR2 are SGHAT and FQNNGV. The CDR3 runs to 14 residues. V was trimmed by 2 bases and J by 2 bases, leaving 10 bases between them. This specimen comes from a study of shared clonotypes between healthy human individuals. General study results and limits: Represented diversity (both genetic and exposure-history) was limited by the small number of donors.

Produced via immunoSEQ multiplex PCR; TCRdb's table is partial and in-frame only. The sample includes around 2,100,000 clones, roughly 95% of them seen just once. Naive CD8 cells comprised CD45RO-negative, CCR7-positively selected cells, excluding terminally differentiated effector memory CD45RA+ cells. Study donors comprised healthy, HIV-negative adults devoid of recent acute infection or vaccination. Adult Caucasians living in Nashville, Tennessee made up all of the donors. Sequences were obtained from naive CD8+ T cells sorted from blood. This receptor was taken from a man between 18 and 29 years old in good health. V gene TRBV11-2 combines with J gene TRBJ2-7; the D call may be TRBD1 or TRBD2 (5 bases each). The CDR3 loop reads CASSLRGDPYEQYF. CDR3 DNA sequence: TGTGCCAGCAGCTTAAGGGGAGATCCCTACGAGCAGTACTTC.